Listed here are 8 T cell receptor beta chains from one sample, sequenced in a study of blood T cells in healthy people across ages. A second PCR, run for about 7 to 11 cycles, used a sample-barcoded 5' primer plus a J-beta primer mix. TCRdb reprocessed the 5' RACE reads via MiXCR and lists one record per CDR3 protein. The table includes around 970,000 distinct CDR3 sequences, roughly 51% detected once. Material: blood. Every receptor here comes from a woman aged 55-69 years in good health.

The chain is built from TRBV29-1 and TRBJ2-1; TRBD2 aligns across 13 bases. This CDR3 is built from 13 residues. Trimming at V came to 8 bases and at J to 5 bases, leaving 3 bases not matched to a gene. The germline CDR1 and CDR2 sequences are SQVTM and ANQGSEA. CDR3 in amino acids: CSSGTSGNNEQFF. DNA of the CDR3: TGCAGCTCCGGGACTAGCGGGAACAATGAGCAGTTCTTC.

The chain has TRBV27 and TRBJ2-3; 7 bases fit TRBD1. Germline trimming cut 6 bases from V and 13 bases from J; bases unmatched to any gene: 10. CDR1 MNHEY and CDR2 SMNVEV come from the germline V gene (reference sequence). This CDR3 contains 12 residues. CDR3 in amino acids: CASSRTGDYEYF. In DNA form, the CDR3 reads TGTGCCAGCAGCAGAACAGGGGATTATGAGTATTTT.

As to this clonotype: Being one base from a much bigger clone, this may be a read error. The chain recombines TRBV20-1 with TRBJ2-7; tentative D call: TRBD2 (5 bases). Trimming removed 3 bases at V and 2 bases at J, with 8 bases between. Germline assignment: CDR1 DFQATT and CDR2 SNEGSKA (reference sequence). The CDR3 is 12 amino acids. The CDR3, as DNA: TGCAGTGCTAGGGACTTCGCCTACGAGCAGTACTTC. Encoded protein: CSARDFAYEQYF.

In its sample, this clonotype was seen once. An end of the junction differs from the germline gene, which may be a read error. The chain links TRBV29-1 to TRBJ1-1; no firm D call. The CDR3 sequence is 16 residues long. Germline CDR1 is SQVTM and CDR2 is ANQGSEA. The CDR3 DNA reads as TGCAGCGTTGAATGGAGGTTCTCCCCCAGGAACCCTGAAGCTTTCTTT. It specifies CSVEWRFSPRNPEAFF.

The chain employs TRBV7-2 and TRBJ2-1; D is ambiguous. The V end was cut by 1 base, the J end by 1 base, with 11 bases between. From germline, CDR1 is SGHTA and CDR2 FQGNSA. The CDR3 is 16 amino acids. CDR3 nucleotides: TGTGCCAGCAGCTTAGTTCGTCCGAGGTCCTACAATGAGCAGTTCTTC. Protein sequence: CASSLVRPRSYNEQFF.

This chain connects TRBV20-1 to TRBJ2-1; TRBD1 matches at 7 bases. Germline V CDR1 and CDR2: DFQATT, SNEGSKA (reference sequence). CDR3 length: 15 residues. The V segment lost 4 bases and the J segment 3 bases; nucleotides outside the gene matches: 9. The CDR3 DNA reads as TGCAGTGCTAACGACAGGGCTATTTACTACAATGAGCAGTTCTTC. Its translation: CSANDRAIYYNEQFF.

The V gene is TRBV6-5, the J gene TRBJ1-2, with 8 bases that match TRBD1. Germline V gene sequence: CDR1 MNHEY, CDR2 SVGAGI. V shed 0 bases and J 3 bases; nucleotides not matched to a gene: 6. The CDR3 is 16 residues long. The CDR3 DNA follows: TGTGCCAGCAGTTACTCTGCAGGGGGCGTTTACTATGGCTACACCTTC. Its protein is CASSYSAGGVYYGYTF.

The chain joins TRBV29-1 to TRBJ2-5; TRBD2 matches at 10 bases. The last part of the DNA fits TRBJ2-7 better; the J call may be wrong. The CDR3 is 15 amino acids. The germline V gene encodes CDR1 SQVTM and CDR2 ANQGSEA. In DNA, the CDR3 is TGCAGCGTTGATTTCCAGCGGGAGGGAACCTACGAGCAGTACTTC. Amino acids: CSVDFQREGTYEQYF.